This T cell receptor beta chain was observed in a study of OX40 agonist ivuxolimab in advanced cancers. Across the whole study: Six ivuxolimab dose levels, 0.01 to 10 mg/kg, were given intravenously every 2 weeks. The group had a mean age of about 64 years, ranged from about 20 to 85, and was 80% to 85% male. Hepatocellular carcinoma, melanoma, renal cell or head and neck cancer was diagnosed in the dose-escalation patients.

Study-level findings and limits: The CD4+ and CD8+ T cells in the blood had expanded clonally by week 6 at 0.1 to 3.0 mg/kg.

Trimming left V 0 bases short and J 4 bases short, with 12 bases between. Germline values: CDR1 LNHDA, CDR2 SQIVND (reference sequence). The CDR3 runs to 15 residues. In the case of this clone: Its antigen is undetermined.

TCRdb's table, derived via immunoSEQ multiplex PCR, lists solely in-frame clones and lacks some. This table holds tens of thousands of clones, about 85% found once. The sequence came from an adult with an advanced solid tumor such as melanoma, head and neck, liver or kidney cancer. The rearrangement joins TRBV19 to TRBJ1-2; D is possibly TRBD1 (5 bases). The sequencing here drew on CD4+ or CD8+ T cells sorted from blood, taken in a trial of the OX40 agonist ivuxolimab. The CDR3 DNA sequence: TGTGCCAGTAGTATAGAGGAGGGGCCGTTCTATGGCTACACCTTC. Amino acids: CASSIEEGPFYGYTF.